The entry below describes one T cell receptor (beta chain). V shed 4 bases, J shed 7 bases, and the junction held 9 bases outside the gene matches. Looked up from germline, CDR1 is KGHSY and CDR2 is FQNENV. CDR3 length: 14 amino acids. This entry is derived from a study of T cell responses to AZD1222 COVID-19 vaccine. TCRdb's copy holds only in-frame clones and misses some; the assay was immunoSEQ multiplex PCR. The sample comprises around 87,000 clones, over 75% of which are singletons, and about 2.7% rests with the top ten. This receptor was taken from an adult who received the AZD1222 COVID-19 vaccine. The input for sequencing was peripheral blood, taken 28 days after the second AZD1222 dose. V usage is TRBV16 and J usage is TRBJ1-1; 7 bases fit TRBD1. The CDR3 region is CASSRNARGFEAFF. The CDR3 nucleotides read TGTGCCAGCAGCCGCAATGCCAGGGGGTTTGAAGCTTTCTTT.